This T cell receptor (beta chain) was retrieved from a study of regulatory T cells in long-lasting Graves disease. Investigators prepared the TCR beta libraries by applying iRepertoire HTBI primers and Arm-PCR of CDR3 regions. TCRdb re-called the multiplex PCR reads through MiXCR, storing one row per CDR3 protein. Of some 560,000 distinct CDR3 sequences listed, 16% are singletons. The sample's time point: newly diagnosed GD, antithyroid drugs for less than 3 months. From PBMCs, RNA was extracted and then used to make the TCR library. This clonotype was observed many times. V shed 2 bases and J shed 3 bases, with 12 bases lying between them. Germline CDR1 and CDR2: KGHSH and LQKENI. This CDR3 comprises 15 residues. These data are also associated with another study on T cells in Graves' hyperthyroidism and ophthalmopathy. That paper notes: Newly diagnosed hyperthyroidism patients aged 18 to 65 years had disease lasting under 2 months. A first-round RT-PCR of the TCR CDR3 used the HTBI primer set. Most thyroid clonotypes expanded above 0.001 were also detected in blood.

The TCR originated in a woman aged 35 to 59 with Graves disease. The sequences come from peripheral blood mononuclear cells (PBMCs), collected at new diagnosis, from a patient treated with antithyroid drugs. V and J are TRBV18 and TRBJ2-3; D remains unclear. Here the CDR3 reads CASSPDGLGTDTQYF. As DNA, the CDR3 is TGTGCCAGCTCACCAGATGGTCTGGGGACAGATACGCAGTATTTT. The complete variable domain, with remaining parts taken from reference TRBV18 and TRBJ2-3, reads NAGVMQNPRHLVRRRGQEARLRCSPMKGHSHVYWYRQLPEEGLKFMVYLQKENIIDESGMPKERFSAEFPKEGPSILRIQQVVRGDSAAYFCASSPDGLGTDTQYFGPGTRLTVL.